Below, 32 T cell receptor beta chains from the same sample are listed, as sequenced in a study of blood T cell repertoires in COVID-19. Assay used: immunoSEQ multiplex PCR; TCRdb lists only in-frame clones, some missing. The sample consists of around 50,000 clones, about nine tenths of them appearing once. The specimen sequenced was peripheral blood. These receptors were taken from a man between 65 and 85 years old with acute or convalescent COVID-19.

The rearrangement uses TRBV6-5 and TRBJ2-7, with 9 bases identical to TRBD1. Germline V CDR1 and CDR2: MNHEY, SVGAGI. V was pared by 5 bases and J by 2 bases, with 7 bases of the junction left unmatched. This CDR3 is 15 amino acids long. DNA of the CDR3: TGTGCCAGCAGTCACACCCGGGACAGGGCCTACGAGCAGTACTTC. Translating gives CASSHTRDRAYEQYF.

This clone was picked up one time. The CDR3 sequence: CASGRRQGGTLGSLHF. For the CDR3, the DNA is TGTGCCAGCGGAAGAAGACAGGGCGGGACTCTCGGGTCCCTCCACTTT. V and J are TRBV2 and TRBJ1-6, with TRBD1 identical over 7 bases. Germline values: CDR1 SNHLY, CDR2 FYNNEI. The CDR3 runs 16 residues. V shed 8 bases and J 14 bases; nucleotides not matched to a gene: 21.

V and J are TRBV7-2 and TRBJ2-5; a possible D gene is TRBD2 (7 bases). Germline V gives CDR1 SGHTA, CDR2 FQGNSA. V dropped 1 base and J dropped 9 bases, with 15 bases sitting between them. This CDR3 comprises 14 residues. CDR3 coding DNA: TGTGCCAGCAGCTTAGGAGGAGGGGGGGAGGCCCAGTACTTC. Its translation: CASSLGGGGEAQYF. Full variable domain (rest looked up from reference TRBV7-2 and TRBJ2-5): GAGVSQSPSNKVTEKGKDVELRCDPISGHTALYWYRQSLGQGLEFLIYFQGNSAPDKSGLPSDRFSAERTGGSVSTLTIQRTQQEDSAVYLCASSLGGGGEAQYFGPGTRLLVL.

The CDR3 DNA reads as TGTGCCAGCAGTTCCGCGGGGGTTGTCGACACTGAAGCTTTCTTT. It is translated as CASSSAGVVDTEAFF. This chain joins TRBV28 and TRBJ1-1; weak D call: TRBD1 (5 bases). The CDR3 runs 15 residues. The germline V and J ends were trimmed by 4 bases and 3 bases, with 15 bases remaining between them. Germline loops: CDR1 MDHEN, CDR2 SYDVKM. Looking up the rest from reference TRBV28 and TRBJ1-1 gives the full variable domain: DVKVTQSSRYLVKRTGEKVFLECVQDMDHENMFWYRQDPGLGLRLIYFSYDVKMKEKGDIPEGYSVSREKKERFSLILESASTNQTSMYLCASSSAGVVDTEAFFGQGTRLTVV.

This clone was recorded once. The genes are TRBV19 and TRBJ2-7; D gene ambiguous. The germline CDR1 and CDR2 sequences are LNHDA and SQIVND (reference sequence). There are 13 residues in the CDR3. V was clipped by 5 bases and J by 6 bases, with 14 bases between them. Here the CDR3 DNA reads TGTGCCAGTAGTTCGATCCAGAAGTCCGAGCAGTACTTC. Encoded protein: CASSSIQKSEQYF.

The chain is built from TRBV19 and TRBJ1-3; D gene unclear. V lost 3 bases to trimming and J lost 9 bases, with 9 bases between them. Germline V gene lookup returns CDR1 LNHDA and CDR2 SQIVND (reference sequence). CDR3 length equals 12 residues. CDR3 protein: CASSIPGGTIYF. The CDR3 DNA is TGTGCCAGTAGTATTCCCGGAGGCACCATATATTTT.

CDR3 sequence (DNA): TGTGCCAGCAGCTCACAGGGGGCCGTGAACACTGAAGCTTTCTTT. This codes for CASSSQGAVNTEAFF. The chain has TRBV9 and TRBJ1-1; 9 positions match TRBD1. Germline CDR1 is SGDLS and CDR2 is YYNGEE. The CDR3 runs 15 residues. The J segment lost 0 bases and the V segment lost 4 bases, leaving 4 bases of the junction unmatched.

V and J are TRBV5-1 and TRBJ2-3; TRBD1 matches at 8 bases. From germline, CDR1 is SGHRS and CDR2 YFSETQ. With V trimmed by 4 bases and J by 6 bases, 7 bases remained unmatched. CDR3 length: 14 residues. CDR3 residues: CASSPGQVGDTQYF. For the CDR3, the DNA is TGCGCCAGCAGCCCGGGACAGGTGGGCGATACGCAGTATTTT. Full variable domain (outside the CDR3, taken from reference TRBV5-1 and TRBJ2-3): KAGVTQTPRYLIKTRGQQVTLSCSPISGHRSVSWYQQTPGQGLQFLFEYFSETQRNKGNFPGRFSGRQFSNSRSEMNVSTLELGDSALYLCASSPGQVGDTQYFGPGTRLTVL.

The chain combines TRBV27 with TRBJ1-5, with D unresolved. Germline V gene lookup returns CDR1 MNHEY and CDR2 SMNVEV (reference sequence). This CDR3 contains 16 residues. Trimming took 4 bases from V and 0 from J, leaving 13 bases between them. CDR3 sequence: CASSSTGGYSNQPQHF. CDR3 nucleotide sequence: TGTGCCAGCAGTTCTACGGGAGGGTATAGCAATCAGCCCCAGCATTTT.

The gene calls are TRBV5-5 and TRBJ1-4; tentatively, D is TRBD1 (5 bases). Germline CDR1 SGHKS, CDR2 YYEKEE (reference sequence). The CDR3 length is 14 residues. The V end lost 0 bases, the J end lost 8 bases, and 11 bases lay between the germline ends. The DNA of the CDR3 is TGTGCCAGCAGCTTGGGGGCAGGGTCGGAAAAACTGTTTTTT. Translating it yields CASSLGAGSEKLFF.

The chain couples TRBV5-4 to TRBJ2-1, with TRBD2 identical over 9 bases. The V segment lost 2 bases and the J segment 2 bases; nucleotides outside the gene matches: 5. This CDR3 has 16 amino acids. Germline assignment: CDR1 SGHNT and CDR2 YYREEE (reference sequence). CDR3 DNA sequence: TGTGCCAGCAGCTTCTTGGTAGCGGGGGCCTACAATGAGCAGTTCTTC. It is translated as CASSFLVAGAYNEQFF.

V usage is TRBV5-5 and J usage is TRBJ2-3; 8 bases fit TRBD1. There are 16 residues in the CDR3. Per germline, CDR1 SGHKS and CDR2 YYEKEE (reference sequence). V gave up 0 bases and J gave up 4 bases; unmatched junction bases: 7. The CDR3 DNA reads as TGTGCCAGCAGCTTGGCGGACAGGGAGGTTGCAGATACGCAGTATTTT. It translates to CASSLADREVADTQYF. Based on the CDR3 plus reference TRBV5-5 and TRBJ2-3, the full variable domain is DAGVTQSPTHLIKTRGQQVTLRCSPISGHKSVSWYQQVLGQGPQFIFQYYEKEERGRGNFPDRFSARQFPNYSSELNVNALLLGDSALYLCASSLADREVADTQYFGPGTRLTVL.

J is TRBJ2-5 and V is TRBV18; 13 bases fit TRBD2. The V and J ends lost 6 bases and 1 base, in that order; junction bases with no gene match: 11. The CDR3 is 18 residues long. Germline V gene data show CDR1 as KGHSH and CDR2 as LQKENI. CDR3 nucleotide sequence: TGTGCCAGCTCCCGCAGGACTAGCGGGGGTGCAACCCAAGAGACCCAGTACTTC. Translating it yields CASSRRTSGGATQETQYF.

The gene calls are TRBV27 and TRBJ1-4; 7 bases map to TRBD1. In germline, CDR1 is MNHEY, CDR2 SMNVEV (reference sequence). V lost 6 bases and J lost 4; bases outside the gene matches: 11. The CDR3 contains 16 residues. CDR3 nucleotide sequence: TGTGCCAGCAGACCTTCAAGACAGGGAATTAATGAAAAACTGTTTTTT. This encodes CASRPSRQGINEKLFF.

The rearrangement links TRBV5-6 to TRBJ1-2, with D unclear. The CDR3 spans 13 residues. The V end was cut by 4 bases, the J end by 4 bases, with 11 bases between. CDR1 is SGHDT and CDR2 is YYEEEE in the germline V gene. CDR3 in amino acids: CASSPASVYGYTF. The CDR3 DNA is TGTGCCAGCAGCCCTGCGTCGGTCTATGGCTACACCTTC.

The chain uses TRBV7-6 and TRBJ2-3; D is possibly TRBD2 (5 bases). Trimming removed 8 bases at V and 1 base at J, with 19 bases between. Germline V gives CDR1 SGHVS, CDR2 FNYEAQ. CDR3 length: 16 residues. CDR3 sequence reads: CASSPGEGTGTDTQYF. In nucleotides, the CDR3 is TGTGCCAGCTCCCCAGGTGAGGGAACTGGCACAGATACGCAGTATTTT. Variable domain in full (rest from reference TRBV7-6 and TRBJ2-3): GAGVSQSPRYKVTKRGQDVALRCDPISGHVSLYWYRQALGQGPEFLTYFNYEAQQDKSGLPNDRFSAERPEGSISTLTIQRTEQRDSAMYRCASSPGEGTGTDTQYFGPGTRLTVL.

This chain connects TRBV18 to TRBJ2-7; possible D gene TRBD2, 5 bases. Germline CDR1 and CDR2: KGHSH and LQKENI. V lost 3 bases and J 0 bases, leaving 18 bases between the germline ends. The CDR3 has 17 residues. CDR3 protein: CASSPLPLVGSSYEQYF. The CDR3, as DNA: TGTGCCAGCTCACCTCTGCCCTTGGTAGGGAGCTCCTACGAGCAGTACTTC. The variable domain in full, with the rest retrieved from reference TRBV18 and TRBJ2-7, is NAGVMQNPRHLVRRRGQEARLRCSPMKGHSHVYWYRQLPEEGLKFMVYLQKENIIDESGMPKERFSAEFPKEGPSILRIQQVVRGDSAAYFCASSPLPLVGSSYEQYFGPGTRLTVT.

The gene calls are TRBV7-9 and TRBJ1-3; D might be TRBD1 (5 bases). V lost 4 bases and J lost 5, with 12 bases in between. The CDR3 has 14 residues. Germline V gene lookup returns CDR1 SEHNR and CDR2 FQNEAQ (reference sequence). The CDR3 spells CASSSTDTRNTIYF. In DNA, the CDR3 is TGTGCCAGCAGCTCAACGGACACTCGAAACACCATATATTTT. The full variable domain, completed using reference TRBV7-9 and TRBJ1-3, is DTGVSQNPRHKITKRGQNVTFRCDPISEHNRLYWYRQTLGQGPEFLTYFQNEAQLEKSRLLSDRFSAERPKGSFSTLEIQRTEQGDSAMYLCASSSTDTRNTIYFGEGSWLTVV.

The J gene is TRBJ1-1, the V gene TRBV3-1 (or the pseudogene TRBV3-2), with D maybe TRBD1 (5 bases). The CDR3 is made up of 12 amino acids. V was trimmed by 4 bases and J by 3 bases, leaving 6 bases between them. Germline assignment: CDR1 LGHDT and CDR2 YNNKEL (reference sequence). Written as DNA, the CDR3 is TGTGCCAGCAGCCGGACACACACTGAAGCTTTCTTT. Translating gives CASSRTHTEAFF.

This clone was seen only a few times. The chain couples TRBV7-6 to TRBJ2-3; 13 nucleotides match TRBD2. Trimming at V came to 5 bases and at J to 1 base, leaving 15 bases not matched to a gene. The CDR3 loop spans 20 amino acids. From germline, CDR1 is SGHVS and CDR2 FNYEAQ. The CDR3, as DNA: TGTGCCAGCAGCGCCGCGGGACTAGCGGGGCGGGGAGTGGGCACAGATACGCAGTATTTT. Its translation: CASSAAGLAGRGVGTDTQYF.

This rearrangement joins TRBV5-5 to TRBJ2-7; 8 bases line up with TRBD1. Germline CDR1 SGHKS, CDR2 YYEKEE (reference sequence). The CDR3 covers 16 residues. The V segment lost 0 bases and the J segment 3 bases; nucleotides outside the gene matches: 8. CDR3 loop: CASSLDPDRVGYEQYF. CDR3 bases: TGTGCCAGCAGCTTGGATCCGGACAGGGTGGGCTACGAGCAGTACTTC. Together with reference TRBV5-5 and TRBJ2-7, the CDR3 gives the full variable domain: DAGVTQSPTHLIKTRGQQVTLRCSPISGHKSVSWYQQVLGQGPQFIFQYYEKEERGRGNFPDRFSARQFPNYSSELNVNALLLGDSALYLCASSLDPDRVGYEQYFGPGTRLTVT.

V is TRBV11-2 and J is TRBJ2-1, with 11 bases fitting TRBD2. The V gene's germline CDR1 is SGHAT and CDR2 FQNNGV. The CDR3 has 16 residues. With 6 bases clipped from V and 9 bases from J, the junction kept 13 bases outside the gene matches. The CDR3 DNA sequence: TGTGCCAGCAGTACGCCCTTAGCGGGGGGGAGGAGTGAGCAGTTCTTC. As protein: CASSTPLAGGRSEQFF.

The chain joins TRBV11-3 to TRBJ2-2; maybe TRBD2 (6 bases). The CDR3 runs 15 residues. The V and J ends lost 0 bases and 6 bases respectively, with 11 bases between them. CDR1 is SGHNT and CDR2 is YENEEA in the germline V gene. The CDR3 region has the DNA TGTGCCAGCAGCTTAGAAGGCAGGGACTCCGGGGAGCTGTTTTTT. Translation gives CASSLEGRDSGELFF.

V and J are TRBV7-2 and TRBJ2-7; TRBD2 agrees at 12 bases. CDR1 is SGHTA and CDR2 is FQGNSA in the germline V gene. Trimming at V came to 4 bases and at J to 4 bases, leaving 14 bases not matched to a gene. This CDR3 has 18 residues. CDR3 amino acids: CASSSRTSGESRRYEQYF. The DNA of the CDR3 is TGTGCCAGCAGCTCGCGGACTAGCGGGGAGTCTAGAAGATACGAGCAGTACTTC.

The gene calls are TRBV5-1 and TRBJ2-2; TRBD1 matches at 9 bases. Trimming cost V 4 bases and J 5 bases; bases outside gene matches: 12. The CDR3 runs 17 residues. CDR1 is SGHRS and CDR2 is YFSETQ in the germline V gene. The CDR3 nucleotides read TGCGCCAGCAGCCCAAGGGCTTTGGGACAGGGAACCGGGGAGCTGTTTTTT. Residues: CASSPRALGQGTGELFF.

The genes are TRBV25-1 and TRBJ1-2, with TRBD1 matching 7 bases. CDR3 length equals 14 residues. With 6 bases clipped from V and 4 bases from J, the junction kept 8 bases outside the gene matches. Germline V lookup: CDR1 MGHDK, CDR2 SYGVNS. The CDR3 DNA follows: TGTGCCAGCAGCGACCCCGGGACAGTCTATGGCTACACCTTC. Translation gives CASSDPGTVYGYTF.

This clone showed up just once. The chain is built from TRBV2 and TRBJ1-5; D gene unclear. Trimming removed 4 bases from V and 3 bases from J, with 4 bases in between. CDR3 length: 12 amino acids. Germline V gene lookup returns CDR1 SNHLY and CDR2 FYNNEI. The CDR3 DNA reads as TGTGCCAGCAGTGGAGACAATCAGCCCCAGCATTTT. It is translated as CASSGDNQPQHF. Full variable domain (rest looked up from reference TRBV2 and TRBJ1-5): EPEVTQTPSHQVTQMGQEVILRCVPISNHLYFYWYRQILGQKVEFLVSFYNNEISEKSEIFDDQFSVERPDGSNFTLKIRSTKLEDSAMYFCASSGDNQPQHFGDGTRLSIL.

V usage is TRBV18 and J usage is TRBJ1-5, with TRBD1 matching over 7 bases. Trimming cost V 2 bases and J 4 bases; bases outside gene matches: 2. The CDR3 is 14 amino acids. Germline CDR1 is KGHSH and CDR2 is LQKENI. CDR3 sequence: CASSPGQVNQPQHF. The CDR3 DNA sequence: TGTGCCAGCTCACCAGGACAGGTGAATCAGCCCCAGCATTTT.

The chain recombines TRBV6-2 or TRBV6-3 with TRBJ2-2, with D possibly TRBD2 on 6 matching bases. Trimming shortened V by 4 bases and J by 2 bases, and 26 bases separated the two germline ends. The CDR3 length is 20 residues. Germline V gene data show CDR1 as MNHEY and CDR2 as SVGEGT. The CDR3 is CASSFEVGRQSYQNTGELFF. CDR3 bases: TGTGCCAGCAGTTTTGAAGTCGGGAGACAGTCTTACCAAAACACCGGGGAGCTGTTTTTT.

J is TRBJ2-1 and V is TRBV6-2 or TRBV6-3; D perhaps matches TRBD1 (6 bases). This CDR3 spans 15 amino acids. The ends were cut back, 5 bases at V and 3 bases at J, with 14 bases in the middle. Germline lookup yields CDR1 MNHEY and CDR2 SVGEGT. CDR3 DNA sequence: TGTGCCAGCAGTACTGGACAGTCCCGCTACAATGAGCAGTTCTTC. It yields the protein CASSTGQSRYNEQFF.

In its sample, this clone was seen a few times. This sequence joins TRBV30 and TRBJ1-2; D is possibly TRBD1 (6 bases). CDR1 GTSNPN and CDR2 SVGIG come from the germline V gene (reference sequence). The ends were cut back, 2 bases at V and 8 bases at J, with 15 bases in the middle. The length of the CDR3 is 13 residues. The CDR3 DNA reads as TGTGCCTGGAGTACCCCACAGGGTCGGGGCTACACCTTC. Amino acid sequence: CAWSTPQGRGYTF. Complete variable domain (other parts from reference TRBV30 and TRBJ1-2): SQTIHQWPATLVQPVGSPLSLECTVEGTSNPNLYWYRQAAGRGLQLLFYSVGIGQISSEVPQNLSASRPQDRQFILSSKKLLLSDSGFYLCAWSTPQGRGYTFGSGTRLTVV.

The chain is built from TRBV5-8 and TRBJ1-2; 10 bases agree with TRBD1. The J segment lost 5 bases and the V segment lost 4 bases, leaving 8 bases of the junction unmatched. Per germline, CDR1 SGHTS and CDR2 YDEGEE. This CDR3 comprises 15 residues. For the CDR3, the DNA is TGTGCCAGCAGCACGCCGGGACAGGGGCGGTATGGCTACACCTTC. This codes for CASSTPGQGRYGYTF.